A single sample gave rise to the 21 T cell receptor beta chains below, sequenced in a study of shared clonotypes between healthy human individuals. Generated by immunoSEQ multiplex PCR, the TCRdb table keeps only in-frame clones and is missing some. This table has about 1.1 million clones, more than 75% appearing once. The sample comprised memory CD4+ T cells from PBMCs. Sample subset: CD45RA-negative fraction. Source of these receptors: a man aged 18-30 years in good health. Some clones in this sample may be carry-over from other donors' samples.

About this clone: Other DNA sequences from this sample encode an identical CDR3 as well. The chain uses TRBV20-1 and TRBJ2-3, with D unclear. Trimming removed 6 bases from V and 3 bases from J, with 7 bases in between. The CDR3 loop spans 11 amino acids. Germline V gene lookup returns CDR1 DFQATT and CDR2 SNEGSKA (reference sequence). CDR3 coding DNA: TGCAGTGCCCTACCAACAGATACGCAGTATTTT. Translation gives CSALPTDTQYF.

The V gene is TRBV9, the J gene TRBJ2-2, with D perhaps TRBD1 (5 bases). Trimming removed 3 bases from V and 11 bases from J, with 14 bases in between. CDR3 length: 13 residues. CDR1 is SGDLS, CDR2 YYNGEE, per germline. In DNA, the CDR3 is TGTGCCAGCAGCGCCTGGGGAAGGGGCGAGCTGTTTTTT. Amino acids: CASSAWGRGELFF.

This rearrangement joins TRBV6-1 to TRBJ1-2; D not certain. The germline V gene has CDR1 MNHNS and CDR2 SASEGT. The CDR3 is made up of 14 amino acids. Trimming pared 3 bases from V and 6 bases from J, leaving 14 bases between. The CDR3 coding sequence is TGTGCCAGCAGTGACGCCCCAGAATCGGATGGCTACACCTTC. Translation: CASSDAPESDGYTF.

V is TRBV5-1 and J is TRBJ1-4, with a tentative D call TRBD1 (6 bases). Trimming removed 8 bases from V and 7 bases from J, with 21 bases in between. The CDR3 has 15 amino acids. CDR1 is SGHRS and CDR2 is YFSETQ in the germline V gene. The CDR3 DNA reads as TGCGCCAGTCAGCAGAAGGGGGGGCTCGGTGAAAAACTGTTTTTT. Its protein product is CASQQKGGLGEKLFF.

This clone was seen a few times. It may be a read error: a sequence one base away is much more abundant. The identical CDR3 is also encoded by other nucleotide sequences in the sample. This chain joins TRBV7-9 and TRBJ1-1; 7 bases align to TRBD1. This CDR3 comprises 12 residues. The ends lost 5 bases at V and 5 bases at J; junction bases unmatched: 2. Germline V CDR1 and CDR2: SEHNR, FQNEAQ (reference sequence). CDR3 coding DNA: TGTGCCAGCAGCACGACAGGGACTGAAGCTTTCTTT. It specifies CASSTTGTEAFF.

Concerning this clone: A far larger clone is just one base off, so this is likely a read error. The chain has TRBV30 and TRBJ1-1; tentative D call: TRBD1 (5 bases). The CDR3 is made up of 14 amino acids. The V gene's germline CDR1 is GTSNPN and CDR2 SVGIG (reference sequence). As DNA, the CDR3 is TGTGCCTGGGAAACAGGCCTCATGAACACTGAAGTTTTCTTT. The encoded protein is CAWETGLMNTEVFF.

With respect to this clone: The sample carries other DNA sequences with the same CDR3. The chain employs TRBV6-1 and TRBJ1-1, with unresolved D. This CDR3 region has 12 residues. The germline V and J ends were trimmed by 6 bases and 4 bases, with 9 bases remaining between them. From germline, CDR1 is MNHNS and CDR2 SASEGT. Here the CDR3 reads CASSVGGTEAFF. The CDR3 coding sequence is TGTGCCAGCAGCGTGGGCGGCACTGAAGCTTTCTTT.

The rearrangement uses TRBV30 and TRBJ1-2, with 7 bases lining up with TRBD1. CDR3 length: 11 residues. V lost 5 bases, J lost 7 bases, and 4 bases stayed unmatched. From germline, CDR1 is GTSNPN and CDR2 SVGIG (reference sequence). The CDR3 coding sequence is TGTGCCTGGTGGGACAGTGGTGGCTACACCTTC. Its translation is CAWWDSGGYTF.

The chain is built from TRBV6-1 and TRBJ1-3; D is unclear. The CDR3 has 14 residues. Trimming shortened V by 6 bases and J by 0 bases, and 9 bases separated the two germline ends. CDR1 and CDR2 (germline): MNHNS, SASEGT. CDR3: CASRDGTSGNTIYF. CDR3 coding DNA: TGTGCCAGCAGAGACGGCACCTCTGGAAACACCATATATTTT.

This clone was picked up one time. The chain links TRBV28 to TRBJ1-4; D is unclear. The V gene lost 7 bases and the J gene lost 4 bases, with 13 bases spanning the gap. The CDR3 runs 14 residues. CDR1 is MDHEN and CDR2 is SYDVKM in the germline V gene. DNA of the CDR3: TGTGCCAGCACCCGGGGTATACTTAATGAAAAACTGTTTTTT. Its translation: CASTRGILNEKLFF.

This clone has just a few counts. The chain joins TRBV9 to TRBJ2-1, with 7 positions matching TRBD2. CDR3 length: 15 residues. The ends lost 4 bases at V and 9 bases at J; junction bases unmatched: 13. The germline V gene encodes CDR1 SGDLS and CDR2 YYNGEE. The CDR3: CASSPSGARGGEQFF. CDR3 coding DNA: TGTGCCAGCAGCCCGAGCGGGGCCCGGGGAGGTGAGCAGTTCTTC.

This clone was observed a single time. The chain recombines TRBV7-2 with TRBJ2-1; 7 bases agree with TRBD2. The germline V gene has CDR1 SGHTA and CDR2 FQGNSA. The CDR3 length is 14 residues. The J segment lost 4 bases and the V segment lost 6 bases, leaving 6 bases of the junction unmatched. CDR3 DNA: TGTGCCAGCAGAATGGCTAGCGGATACAATGAGCAGTTCTTC. This gives the protein CASRMASGYNEQFF. Drawing the rest from reference TRBV7-2 and TRBJ2-1, the complete variable domain is GAGVSQSPSNKVTEKGKDVELRCDPISGHTALYWYRQSLGQGLEFLIYFQGNSAPDKSGLPSDRFSAERTGGSVSTLTIQRTQQEDSAVYLCASRMASGYNEQFFGPGTRLTVL.

V usage is TRBV29-1 and J usage is TRBJ2-3, with 14 bases identical to TRBD2. The CDR3 is made up of 15 amino acids. Germline V lookup: CDR1 SQVTM, CDR2 ANQGSEA. V shed 4 bases and J 5 bases; nucleotides not matched to a gene: 5. In DNA form, the CDR3 reads TGCAGCGTTGCCGGACTAGCGGGAGGCGTAGATACGCAGTATTTT. Encoded protein: CSVAGLAGGVDTQYF.

The chain joins TRBV6-5 to TRBJ2-7; 7 nucleotides agree with TRBD1. Germline V lookup: CDR1 MNHEY, CDR2 SVGAGI. Trimming took 6 bases from V and 2 from J; bases not matched to a gene: 7. The CDR3 loop spans 14 amino acids. CDR3 in DNA: TGTGCCAGCAGAAGGGACAGAAAAGCCTACGAGCAGTACTTC. This translates into CASRRDRKAYEQYF.

The chain joins TRBV7-9 to TRBJ1-1; the D gene is possibly TRBD1 (5 bases). Germline CDR1 and CDR2: SEHNR and FQNEAQ (reference sequence). The ends were cut back, 5 bases at V and 7 bases at J, with 11 bases in the middle. This CDR3 spans 12 amino acids. CDR3 amino acids: CASSRDRFEAFF. Written as DNA, the CDR3 is TGTGCCAGCAGCCGGGACCGGTTTGAAGCTTTCTTT.

V usage is TRBV7-2 and J usage is TRBJ2-6, with a weak D call TRBD2 (5 bases). Trimming left V 1 base short and J 2 bases short, with 18 bases between. This CDR3 region has 19 residues. Germline V CDR1 and CDR2: SGHTA, FQGNSA. CDR3 amino acids: CASSLGTYVPSTGANVLTF. Written as DNA, the CDR3 is TGTGCCAGCAGCTTAGGGACTTACGTCCCCTCCACTGGGGCCAACGTCCTGACTTTC.

In this sample, this clone turned up many times. The chain carries TRBV28 and TRBJ2-7, with 10 bases identical to TRBD2. CDR1 is MDHEN and CDR2 is SYDVKM in the germline V gene. This CDR3 comprises 15 residues. J was trimmed by 2 bases and V by 6 bases; bases with no gene match: 7. CDR3 loop: CASSPSGSRAYEQYF. The CDR3 DNA follows: TGTGCCAGCAGCCCTAGCGGGAGTAGAGCCTACGAGCAGTACTTC.

V usage is TRBV5-4 and J usage is TRBJ2-5, with D unresolved. CDR1 and CDR2 (germline): SGHNT, YYREEE (reference sequence). The CDR3 sequence is 14 residues long. Trimming shortened V by 2 bases and J by 5 bases, and 13 bases separated the two germline ends. The CDR3 DNA reads as TGTGCCAGCAGCTTCGAACGGTTAAGCGAGACCCAGTACTTC. It specifies CASSFERLSETQYF.

V usage is TRBV10-3 and J usage is TRBJ1-2; 9 nucleotides line up with TRBD1. The germline CDR1 and CDR2 sequences are ENHRY and SYGVKD. V shed 6 bases and J 3 bases; nucleotides not matched to a gene: 2. The CDR3 is 13 residues long. Here the CDR3 DNA reads TGTGCCATCAGGGGACAGGGTGACTATGGCTACACCTTC. Its protein product is CAIRGQGDYGYTF.

The V and J genes are TRBV7-3 and TRBJ2-1; TRBD2 is a possible D gene (5 bases). The CDR3 is 15 amino acids. In germline, CDR1 is SGHTA, CDR2 FQGTGA. The ends were cut back, 1 base at V and 7 bases at J, with 14 bases in the middle. The CDR3 reads CASSLRAASWNEQFF. CDR3 nucleotides: TGTGCCAGCAGCTTAAGAGCGGCCTCCTGGAATGAGCAGTTCTTC.

The chain carries TRBV6-6 and TRBJ2-7, with 9 bases identical to TRBD1. The germline gives CDR1 MNHNY, CDR2 SVGAGI (reference sequence). This CDR3 region has 14 residues. J was trimmed by 6 bases and V by 6 bases; bases with no gene match: 9. CDR3 DNA sequence: TGTGCCAGCAGCAGAACCGGACAGGGGCTCGAGCAGTACTTC. As protein: CASSRTGQGLEQYF.